This T cell receptor (beta chain) was sequenced for a study of human T cells and chemical hapten exposure. The study's findings and limits: After DPC sensitization, TCRs above 1 in 1000 frequency showed no change.

Unique molecular identifiers were linked by the library to individual cDNA molecules. TCRdb processed the 5' RACE reads anew with MiXCR; each CDR3 protein has one entry. The repertoire includes around 140,000 distinct CDR3 sequences, about 4.3% of them detected once, and 1.3% to 1.5% sits in the top ten. Whole blood that had not been fractionated was the source of extracted total RNA. V gave up 6 bases and J gave up 4 bases, with 18 bases separating them. CDR1 MNHEY and CDR2 SVGAGI come from the germline V gene. The CDR3 is 15 residues long. The table lists this clonotype with many counts. What it binds is unknown.

This sequence was found in a female donor in good health. This rearrangement joins TRBV6-5 to TRBJ1-2, with a weak D call TRBD1 (6 bases). CDR3: CASSYRQERGYGYTF. DNA for the CDR3: TGTGCCAGCAGCTACCGACAGGAGAGGGGCTATGGCTACACCTTC.